The following is a TCR beta chain sequence with its context. This sample was included in a study of T cell changes during pregnancy in multiple sclerosis. Data came from immunoSEQ multiplex PCR; TCRdb stores just in-frame clones and leaves some out. The table includes roughly 87,000 clones, about 90% detected once. V was pared by 0 bases and J by 6 bases, with 7 bases between. CDR3 size: 13 residues. The germline gives CDR1 SEHNR, CDR2 FQNEAQ (reference sequence). The sequence was collected from a female donor in good health, serving as a control in a pregnancy study. Some clones in this sample may be carry-over from other donors' samples. The rearrangement links TRBV7-9 to TRBJ2-3; D is uncertain. The source material was PBMCs, sampled in the first trimester of pregnancy. The CDR3 sequence: CASSLATWDTQYF. CDR3 sequence (DNA): TGTGCCAGCAGCTTAGCGACTTGGGATACGCAGTATTTT.